These 4 T cell receptor beta chains came from one sample sequenced in a study of blood T cell repertoires in COVID-19. Sequencing was performed with immunoSEQ multiplex PCR; in TCRdb, only in-frame clones are kept and a portion is missing. The table has over 200,000 clones, 90% seen once; the top ten hold less than 3%. The sequencing input was peripheral blood. All receptors come from a man between 25 and 39 years old with COVID-19, enrolled during active disease.

The genes are TRBV4-1 and TRBJ1-3; a possible D gene is TRBD1 (5 bases). V lost 0 bases and J lost 0, with 18 bases in between. The CDR3 spans 19 residues. CDR1 and CDR2 from the germline V gene are MGHRA and YSYEKL. CDR3 bases: TGCGCCAGCAGCCAAGAGCCTTCGGCAGGGCTAGACTCTGGAAACACCATATATTTT. Protein product: CASSQEPSAGLDSGNTIYF.

The V call is TRBV28, the J call TRBJ1-2, with 10 bases identical to TRBD1. After removal of 6 bases from V and 4 bases from J, the junction contained 14 bases not matched to a gene. Germline-derived CDR1 and CDR2 are MDHEN and SYDVKM. The CDR3 is 17 residues long. The CDR3 region has the DNA TGTGCCAGCAGCCCTCTGACAGGGGGCACTTCAGGCTATGGCTACACCTTC. Residues: CASSPLTGGTSGYGYTF.

The rearrangement uses TRBV28 and TRBJ1-2, with 7 nucleotides matching TRBD1. CDR1 and CDR2 from the germline V gene are MDHEN and SYDVKM. The V segment lost 5 bases and the J segment 0 bases; nucleotides outside the gene matches: 24. There are 21 residues in the CDR3. The CDR3: CASSHAGGLPGQQFPNYGYTF. The CDR3 DNA follows: TGTGCCAGCAGTCACGCCGGGGGTCTTCCGGGACAGCAGTTCCCTAACTATGGCTACACCTTC.

The chain couples TRBV5-1 to TRBJ2-2; D possibly corresponds to TRBD1 (6 bases). Trimming cost V 5 bases and J 5 bases, with 16 bases left between them. Germline assignment: CDR1 SGHRS and CDR2 YFSETQ. There are 15 residues in the CDR3. CDR3 coding DNA: TGCGCCAGCAGTGCTACACAGGGAATAACCGGGGAGCTGTTTTTT. Encoded protein: CASSATQGITGELFF.